The rows below give T cell receptor beta chains drawn from one sample of a study of a mutant IDH1 vaccine in newly diagnosed glioma. These receptors' targets are unknown. Generated by immunoSEQ multiplex PCR, the TCRdb table keeps only in-frame clones and is missing some. This table holds tens of thousands of clones, around 80% found once. The source material was PBMCs, sampled from a glioma patient whose treatment included an IDH1 peptide vaccine. These receptors were taken from a woman aged 40 to 50 with glioma. Each CDR3 is given with its conserved first and last residue. The order of the fields is J gene, V gene, CDR3 length, D gene, clone size, CDR3 DNA, CDR3 protein. The D gene is left open where the match is weak. Clone size appears in some rows only: once, few, many, or a class for an expanded clone.

j_gene: TRBJ1-1; v_gene: TRBV5-1; len: 15; d_gene: -; abundance: few; CDR3nt: TGCGCCAGCAGCTTGGGGCAGGGTCTGAACACTGAAGCTTTCTTT; CDR3aa: CASSLGQGLNTEAFF
j_gene: TRBJ2-7; v_gene: TRBV5-1; len: 14; d_gene: TRBD1; abundance: -; CDR3nt: TGCGCCAGCAGCCGACAGGGGAATTCCTACGAGCAGTACTTC; CDR3aa: CASSRQGNSYEQYF
j_gene: TRBJ2-3; v_gene: TRBV7-7; len: 14; d_gene: -; abundance: -; CDR3nt: TGTGCTAGCAGCTTGTCAGCGGTCACAGATACGCAGTATTTT; CDR3aa: CASSLSAVTDTQYF
j_gene: TRBJ2-1; v_gene: TRBV2; len: 16; d_gene: -; abundance: once; CDR3nt: TGTGCCAGCAGTGAAGGGTGGTCGACAGTTGACAATGAGCAGTTCTTC; CDR3aa: CASSEGWSTVDNEQFF
j_gene: TRBJ2-7; v_gene: TRBV4-1; len: 15; d_gene: TRBD1; abundance: -; CDR3nt: TGCGCCAGCAGCCAAACGGGACAGAGCCACTACGAGCAGTACTTC; CDR3aa: CASSQTGQSHYEQYF
j_gene: TRBJ2-3; v_gene: TRBV7-9; len: 15; d_gene: -; abundance: -; CDR3nt: TGTGCCAGCAGCCCTGTTCAGGGGTGGTCAGATACGCAGTATTTT; CDR3aa: CASSPVQGWSDTQYF
j_gene: TRBJ2-5; v_gene: TRBV6-5; len: 15; d_gene: TRBD2; abundance: -; CDR3nt: TGTGCCAGCAGTTACTCGAGCGGGGCGGGAGAGACCCAGTACTTC; CDR3aa: CASSYSSGAGETQYF
j_gene: TRBJ2-3; v_gene: TRBV7-6; len: 17; d_gene: TRBD1; abundance: -; CDR3nt: TGTGCCAGCAGCTTATTGGGGGTGGGACAGGGCACAGATACGCAGTATTTT; CDR3aa: CASSLLGVGQGTDTQYF
j_gene: TRBJ1-1; v_gene: TRBV6-5; len: 14; d_gene: TRBD1; abundance: once; CDR3nt: TGTGCCAGCAGCAGACAGGGCCTGGGGACTGAAGCTTTCTTT; CDR3aa: CASSRQGLGTEAFF
j_gene: TRBJ2-1; v_gene: TRBV4-1; len: 11; d_gene: -; abundance: -; CDR3nt: TGCGCCAGCAGCCACAGGGATGAGCAGTTCTTC; CDR3aa: CASSHRDEQFF
j_gene: TRBJ2-1; v_gene: TRBV4-3; len: 15; d_gene: TRBD2; abundance: -; CDR3nt: TGCGCCAGCAGCCCTCGGGGGGGTGGTGGCGATGAGCAGTTCTTC; CDR3aa: CASSPRGGGGDEQFF
j_gene: TRBJ2-3; v_gene: TRBV2; len: 11; d_gene: -; abundance: -; CDR3nt: TGTGCCAGCTTCGACGGTAATACGCAGTATTTT; CDR3aa: CASFDGNTQYF
j_gene: TRBJ2-2; v_gene: TRBV7-3; len: 13; d_gene: -; abundance: -; CDR3nt: TGTGCCAGCAGCCCCGGGTTAAACCGGGAGCTGTTTTTT; CDR3aa: CASSPGLNRELFF
j_gene: TRBJ1-4; v_gene: TRBV11-2; len: 13; d_gene: -; abundance: few; CDR3nt: TGTGCCAGCAGCTATGCAGGGAATGAAAAACTGTTTTTT; CDR3aa: CASSYAGNEKLFF
j_gene: TRBJ2-3; v_gene: TRBV7-2; len: 12; d_gene: -; abundance: -; CDR3nt: TGTGCCAGCAGCTTTAGCACAGATACGCAGTATTTT; CDR3aa: CASSFSTDTQYF
j_gene: TRBJ2-3; v_gene: TRBV9; len: 16; d_gene: TRBD1; abundance: -; CDR3nt: TGTGCCAGCAGCGTAACCTTAGAAGGGGGCCTCGATACGCAGTATTTT; CDR3aa: CASSVTLEGGLDTQYF
j_gene: TRBJ1-2; v_gene: TRBV6-6; len: 14; d_gene: TRBD1; abundance: -; CDR3nt: TGTGCCAGCAAGCCGGGACAGGGGGCGTATGGCTACACCTTC; CDR3aa: CASKPGQGAYGYTF
j_gene: TRBJ2-7; v_gene: TRBV5-1; len: 15; d_gene: TRBD1; abundance: -; CDR3nt: TGCGCCAGCAGCTTGGCGGGACAGGGGGACTACGAGCAGTACTTC; CDR3aa: CASSLAGQGDYEQYF
j_gene: TRBJ2-3; v_gene: TRBV15; len: 15; d_gene: -; abundance: -; CDR3nt: TGTGCCACCAGCTCGGGGGCCCTTAGCACAGATACGCAGTATTTT; CDR3aa: CATSSGALSTDTQYF
j_gene: TRBJ2-3; v_gene: TRBV5-6; len: 16; d_gene: TRBD1; abundance: -; CDR3nt: TGTGCCAGCAGCCGCACCGGGACAGGGGACACAGATACGCAGTATTTT; CDR3aa: CASSRTGTGDTDTQYF
j_gene: TRBJ2-1; v_gene: TRBV4-1; len: 20; d_gene: TRBD2; abundance: -; CDR3nt: TGCGCCAGCAGCCACCTGGGACTAGCGGGGTCGCGAGACTCCTACAATGAGCAGTTCTTC; CDR3aa: CASSHLGLAGSRDSYNEQFF
j_gene: TRBJ2-1; v_gene: TRBV2; len: 15; d_gene: TRBD1; abundance: once; CDR3nt: TGTGCCAGCAGTGCCGACCGGGACAGCTACAATGAGCAGTTCTTC; CDR3aa: CASSADRDSYNEQFF
j_gene: TRBJ1-5; v_gene: TRBV9; len: 13; d_gene: -; abundance: -; CDR3nt: TGTGCCAGCAGCGAGGGGTCCGTGCAGCCCCAGCATTTT; CDR3aa: CASSEGSVQPQHF
j_gene: TRBJ1-5; v_gene: TRBV2; len: 12; d_gene: -; abundance: -; CDR3nt: TGTGCCAGCAGCGAACCTAATCAGCCCCAGCATTTT; CDR3aa: CASSEPNQPQHF
j_gene: TRBJ1-1; v_gene: TRBV19; len: 14; d_gene: -; abundance: -; CDR3nt: TGTGCCGCCTCTTGGGGGGGGCGGAACACTGAAGCTTTCTTT; CDR3aa: CAASWGGRNTEAFF
j_gene: TRBJ1-1; v_gene: TRBV5-6; len: 15; d_gene: -; abundance: -; CDR3nt: TGTGCCAGCAGCTTGTATGTGGGGGCTGACACTGAAGCTTTCTTT; CDR3aa: CASSLYVGADTEAFF
j_gene: TRBJ2-7; v_gene: TRBV15; len: 15; d_gene: -; abundance: -; CDR3nt: TGTGCCACCAGCAGAGCAGTCGGGACTTCTTACGAGCAGTACTTC; CDR3aa: CATSRAVGTSYEQYF